A selection of T cell receptor beta chains follows, all from one sample in a study of cytotoxic CD8 clonotypes in ibrutinib-treated CLL. Only in-frame clones appear in the TCRdb table, and some are missing; sequencing was by immunoSEQ multiplex PCR. The sample records under 35,000 clones, 69% being singletons. The sample was PBMCs, taken after 24 months of ibrutinib treatment. These receptors were obtained from a human donor with chronic lymphocytic leukemia. The CDR3 runs from the conserved cysteine through the conserved F or W. The D gene is left open where the match is weak. Part of the rows lack a size; the others show once, few, many or a class for expanded clones.

j_gene,d_gene,v_gene,abundance,CDR3aa,CDR3nt
TRBJ1-6,TRBD1,TRBV7-3,-,CASSYGTGESPLHF,TGTGCCAGCAGCTATGGGACAGGGGAATCACCCCTCCACTTT
TRBJ1-1,-,TRBV29-1,-,CSVGQSGPEAFF,TGCAGCGTTGGCCAGTCGGGGCCTGAAGCTTTCTTT
TRBJ2-2,TRBD1,TRBV14,-,CASSPSLWRDRGHTGELFF,TGTGCCAGCAGCCCCAGTCTTTGGAGGGACAGGGGGCACACCGGGGAGCTGTTTTTT
TRBJ1-1,-,TRBV19,-,CASSIHPGAGTEAFF,TGTGCCAGTAGTATTCATCCGGGGGCGGGCACTGAAGCTTTCTTT
TRBJ1-1,-,TRBV18,-,CASSPPVGKDTEAFF,TGTGCCAGCTCACCCCCGGTTGGCAAGGACACTGAAGCTTTCTTT
TRBJ2-5,TRBD2,TRBV6-1,-,CASSALLAGGRDQETQYF,TGTGCCAGCAGTGCCCTACTAGCGGGGGGCAGAGATCAAGAGACCCAGTACTTC
TRBJ1-5,-,TRBV2,-,CASSEHRAVNQPQHF,TGTGCCAGCAGTGAGCACCGGGCCGTCAATCAGCCCCAGCATTTT
TRBJ1-4,-,TRBV7-9,-,CASSAGDNEKLFF,TGTGCCAGCAGCGCCGGGGATAATGAAAAACTGTTTTTT
TRBJ2-7,-,TRBV11-2,-,CASSLDGGLRQYF,TGTGCCAGCAGCTTAGACGGGGGACTGAGGCAGTACTTC
TRBJ1-1,-,TRBV5-1,-,CASSLGVRAPNTEAFF,TGCGCCAGCAGCTTGGGGGTACGGGCTCCGAACACTGAAGCTTTCTTT
TRBJ1-6,TRBD1,TRBV5-8,-,CASNPTGMVGPLHF,TGTGCCAGCAACCCGACAGGGATGGTGGGACCCCTCCACTTT
TRBJ1-2,-,TRBV11-2,once,CASSLDGHGYTF,TGTGCCAGCAGCTTAGACGGCCATGGCTACACCTTC
TRBJ2-3,-,TRBV5-4,-,CASTPPGQESTDTQYF,TGTGCCAGCACACCTCCGGGGCAGGAAAGCACAGATACGCAGTATTTT
TRBJ1-3,-,TRBV6-5,few,CASSPGTSTGNTIYF,TGTGCCAGCAGCCCTGGGACATCTACTGGAAACACCATATATTTT
TRBJ2-3,-,TRBV5-1,-,CASSHGQFSTDTQYF,TGCGCCAGCAGCCACGGACAGTTTAGCACAGATACGCAGTATTTT
TRBJ1-2,TRBD1,TRBV30,-,CAWSLTQGGRGYTF,TGTGCCTGGAGTTTAACTCAGGGGGGACGGGGCTACACCTTC
TRBJ2-7,TRBD1,TRBV28,-,CAGTTGQGYEQYF,TGTGCCGGGACCACAGGACAGGGCTACGAGCAGTACTTC
TRBJ1-5,TRBD1,TRBV2,-,CASTRTGGSNQPQHF,TGTGCCAGCACCCGGACAGGGGGCAGCAATCAGCCCCAGCATTTT
TRBJ1-4,-,TRBV28,-,CASSFGGRSGEKLFF,TGTGCCAGCAGTTTTGGGGGCAGATCGGGTGAAAAACTGTTTTTT
TRBJ2-5,TRBD1,TRBV28,-,CASSLGSEGARETQYF,TGTGCCAGCAGTTTGGGAAGCGAGGGGGCAAGGGAGACCCAGTACTTC
TRBJ2-1,-,TRBV30,once,CAWSPGRGYNEQFF,TGTGCCTGGAGTCCAGGGCGGGGATACAATGAGCAGTTCTTC
TRBJ1-1,TRBD1,TRBV19,-,CASRVTGGNTEAFF,TGTGCCAGTAGGGTGACAGGGGGCAACACTGAAGCTTTCTTT
TRBJ2-5,TRBD1,TRBV29-1,-,CSAATGTGGQTQYF,TGCAGCGCTGCCACCGGGACAGGGGGCCAAACCCAGTACTTC
TRBJ2-1,TRBD1,TRBV19,once,CASSIEGTGVNEQFF,TGTGCCAGTAGTATAGAGGGGACAGGGGTCAATGAGCAGTTCTTC
TRBJ1-1,-,TRBV15,-,CATSRDLGNTEAFF,TGTGCCACCAGCAGAGATTTGGGGAACACTGAAGCTTTCTTT
TRBJ1-4,-,TRBV2,-,CASSRSGGLSEKLFF,TGTGCCAGCAGCCGCTCGGGGGGATTGAGTGAAAAACTGTTTTTT
TRBJ2-3,-,TRBV5-1,-,CASSLKDTQYF,TGCGCCAGCAGCTTGAAGGATACGCAGTATTTT
TRBJ1-2,-,TRBV20-1,-,CRPGYGYTF,TGCAGACCAGGGTATGGCTACACCTTC
TRBJ1-4,-,TRBV4-3,many,CASSQEVATNEKLFF,TGCGCCAGCAGCCAAGAGGTGGCAACTAATGAAAAACTGTTTTTT